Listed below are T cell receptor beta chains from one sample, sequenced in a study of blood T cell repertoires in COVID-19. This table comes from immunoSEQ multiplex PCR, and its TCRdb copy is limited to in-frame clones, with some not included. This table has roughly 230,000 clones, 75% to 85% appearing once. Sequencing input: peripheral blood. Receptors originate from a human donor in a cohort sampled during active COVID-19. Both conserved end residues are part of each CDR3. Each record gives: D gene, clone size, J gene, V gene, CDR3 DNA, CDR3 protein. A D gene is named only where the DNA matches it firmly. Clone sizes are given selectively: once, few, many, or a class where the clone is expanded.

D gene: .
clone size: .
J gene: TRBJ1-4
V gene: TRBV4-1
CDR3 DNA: TGCGCCAGCAGCCTCAGAGGGTCCACTAATGAAAAACTGTTTTTT
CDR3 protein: CASSLRGSTNEKLFF

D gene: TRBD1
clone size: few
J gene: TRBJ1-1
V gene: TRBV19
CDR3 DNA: TGTGCCAGTAGTGTTGACCGGGACAGGGGGCTGAACACTGAAGCTTTCTTT
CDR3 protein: CASSVDRDRGLNTEAFF

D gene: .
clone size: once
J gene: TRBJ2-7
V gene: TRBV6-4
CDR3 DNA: TGTGCCAGCAGCCTAACGGGGGGCCCCATCTACGAGCAGTACTTC
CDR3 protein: CASSLTGGPIYEQYF

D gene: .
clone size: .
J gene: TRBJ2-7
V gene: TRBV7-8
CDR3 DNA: TGTGCCAGCAGCTTACCGGGGGACTACGAGCAGTACTTC
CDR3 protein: CASSLPGDYEQYF

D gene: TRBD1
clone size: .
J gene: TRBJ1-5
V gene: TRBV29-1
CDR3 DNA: TGCAGCGTTACGACAGGGTTTGGGGCCAATCAGCCCCAGCATTTT
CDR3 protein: CSVTTGFGANQPQHF

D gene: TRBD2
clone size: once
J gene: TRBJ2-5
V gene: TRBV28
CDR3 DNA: TGTGCCAGCAGTGGGGGACTAGCGGGAGGATACTTC
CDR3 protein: CASSGGLAGGYF

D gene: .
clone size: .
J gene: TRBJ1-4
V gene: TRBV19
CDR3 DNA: TGTGCCAGTAGTAGATATCCGGGGGAAAAACTGTTTTTT
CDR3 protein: CASSRYPGEKLFF

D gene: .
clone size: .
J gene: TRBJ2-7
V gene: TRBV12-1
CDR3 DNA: TGTGCCAGCAGCTTTGTGCTATTCGGGGGACTAGCGGGAGCCTCGAGGGAAAGCGAGCAGTACTTC
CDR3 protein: CASSFVLFGGLAGASRESEQYF

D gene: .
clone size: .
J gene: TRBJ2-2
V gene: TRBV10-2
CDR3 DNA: TGCGCCAGCAGAGGGGTTTTGGACACCGGGGAGCTGTTTTTT
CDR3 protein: CASRGVLDTGELFF

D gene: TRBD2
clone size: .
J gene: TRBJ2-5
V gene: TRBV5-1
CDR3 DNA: TGCGCCAGCAGAATATCGGGGGGAGAGACCCAGTACTTC
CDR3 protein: CASRISGGETQYF

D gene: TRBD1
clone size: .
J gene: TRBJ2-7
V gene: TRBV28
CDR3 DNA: TGTGCCAGCAGTTCTCCGGACAGGACCTACGAGCAGTACTTC
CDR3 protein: CASSSPDRTYEQYF

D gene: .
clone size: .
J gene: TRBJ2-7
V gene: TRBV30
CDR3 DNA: TGTGCCCGGGCTCAGACAGGTGGAAGGGAGCAGTACTTC
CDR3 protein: CARAQTGGREQYF

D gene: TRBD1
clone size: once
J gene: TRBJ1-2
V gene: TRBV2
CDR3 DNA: TGTGCCAGCAGTGAAGATAGTATCAGGGGGCGAAGTGGCTACACCTTC
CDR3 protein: CASSEDSIRGRSGYTF

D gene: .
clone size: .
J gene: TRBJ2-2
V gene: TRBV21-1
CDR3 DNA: TGTGCCAGCAGCAAAAGACGGGGGGATTGCCCCGGGGAGCTGTTTTTT
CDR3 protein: CASSKRRGDCPGELFF

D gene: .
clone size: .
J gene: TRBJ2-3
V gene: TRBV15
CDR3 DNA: TGTGCCACCAGCAGAGAACGGCGTTTAGGGGCGTCCAGCACAGATACGCAGTATTTT
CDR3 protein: CATSRERRLGASSTDTQYF

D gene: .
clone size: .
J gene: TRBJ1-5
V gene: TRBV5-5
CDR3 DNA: TGTGCCAGCAGCTCAATAGACACCAATCAGCCCCAGCATTTT
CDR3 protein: CASSSIDTNQPQHF

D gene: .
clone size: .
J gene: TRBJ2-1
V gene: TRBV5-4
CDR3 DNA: TGTGCCAGCAGCCCACCTAGGGGGTTGCGCGAGCAGTTCTTC
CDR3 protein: CASSPPRGLREQFF

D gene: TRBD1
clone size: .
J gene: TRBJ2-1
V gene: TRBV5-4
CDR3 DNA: TGTGCCAGCAGCTTTTCGGCAGGGGGCCGGTTGCCAACTCAGTTCTTC
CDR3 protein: CASSFSAGGRLPTQFF

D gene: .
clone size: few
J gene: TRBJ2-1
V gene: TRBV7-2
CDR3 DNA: TGTGCCAGCAGCTTAGGGGGTCACCCGGGGGACAATGAGCAGTTCTTC
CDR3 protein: CASSLGGHPGDNEQFF

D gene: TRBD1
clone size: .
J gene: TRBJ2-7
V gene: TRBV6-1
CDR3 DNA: TGTGCCAGCAGTGACCACAGGGGGAGCTACGAGCAGTACTTC
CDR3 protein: CASSDHRGSYEQYF

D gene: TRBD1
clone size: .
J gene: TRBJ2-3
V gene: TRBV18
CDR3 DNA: TGTGCCAGCTCACCGGGACAGAGCACAGATACGCAGTATTTT
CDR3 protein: CASSPGQSTDTQYF

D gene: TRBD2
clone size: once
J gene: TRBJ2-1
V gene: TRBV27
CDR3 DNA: TGTGCCAGCATCGGACTAGCGGGCGGTGAGCAGTTCTTC
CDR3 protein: CASIGLAGGEQFF

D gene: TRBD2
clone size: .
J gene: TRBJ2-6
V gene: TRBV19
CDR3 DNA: TGTGCCAGTAATTCAGCGGGAGTAATCTCTGGGGCCAACGTCCTGACTTTC
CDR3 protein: CASNSAGVISGANVLTF

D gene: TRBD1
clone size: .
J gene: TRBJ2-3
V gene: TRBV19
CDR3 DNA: TGTGCCAGTAGTATGAAGGGACAGAGCACAGATACGCAGTATTTT
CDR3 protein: CASSMKGQSTDTQYF

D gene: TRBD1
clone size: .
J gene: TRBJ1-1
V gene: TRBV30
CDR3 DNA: TGTGCCTGGAACCAGGGGGCAGTGGGCACTGAAGCTTTCTTT
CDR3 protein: CAWNQGAVGTEAFF

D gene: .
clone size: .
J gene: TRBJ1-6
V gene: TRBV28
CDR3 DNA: TGTGCCAGCACTCATTCCCCAGGCCGCCACGATTCACCCCTCCACTTT
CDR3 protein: CASTHSPGRHDSPLHF

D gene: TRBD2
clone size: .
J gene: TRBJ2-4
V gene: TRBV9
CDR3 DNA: TGTGCCAGCAGCGTCACTAGCGGGAGTGGTAACATTCAGTACTTC
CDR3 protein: CASSVTSGSGNIQYF

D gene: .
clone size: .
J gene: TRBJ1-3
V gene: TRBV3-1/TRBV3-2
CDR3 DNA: TGTGCCAGCAGCCAAGATTTCCGGGGGGCGGCTGGAAACACCATATATTTT
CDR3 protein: CASSQDFRGAAGNTIYF

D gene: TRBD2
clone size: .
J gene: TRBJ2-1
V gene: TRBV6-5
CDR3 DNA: TGTGCCAGCAGTTCCACGGCGGGGGGTGAGCAGTTCTTC
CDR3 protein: CASSSTAGGEQFF

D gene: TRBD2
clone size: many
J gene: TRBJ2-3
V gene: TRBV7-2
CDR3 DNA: TGTGCCAGCAGCTCCCGAGCGGGAGGCACAGATACGCAGTATTTT
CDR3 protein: CASSSRAGGTDTQYF